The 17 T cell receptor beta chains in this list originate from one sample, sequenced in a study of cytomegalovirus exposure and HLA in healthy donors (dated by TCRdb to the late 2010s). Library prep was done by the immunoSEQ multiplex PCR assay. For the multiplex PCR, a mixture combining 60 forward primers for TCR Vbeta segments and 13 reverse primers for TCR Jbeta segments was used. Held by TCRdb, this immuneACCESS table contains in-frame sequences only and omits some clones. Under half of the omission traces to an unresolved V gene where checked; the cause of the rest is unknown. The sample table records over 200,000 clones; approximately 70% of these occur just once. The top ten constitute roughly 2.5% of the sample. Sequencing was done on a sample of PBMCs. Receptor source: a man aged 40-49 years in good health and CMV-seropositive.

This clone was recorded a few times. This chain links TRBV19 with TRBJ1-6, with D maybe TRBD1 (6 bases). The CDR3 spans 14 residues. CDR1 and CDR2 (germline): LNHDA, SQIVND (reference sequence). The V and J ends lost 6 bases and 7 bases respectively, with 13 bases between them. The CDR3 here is CASRTGTSNSPLHF. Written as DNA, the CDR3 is TGTGCCAGTAGGACCGGGACAAGCAATTCACCCCTCCACTTT.

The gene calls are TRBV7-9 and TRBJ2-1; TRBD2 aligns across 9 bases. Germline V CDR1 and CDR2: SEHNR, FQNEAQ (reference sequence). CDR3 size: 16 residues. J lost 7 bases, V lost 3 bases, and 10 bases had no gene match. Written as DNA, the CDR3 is TGTGCCAGCAGCTTGGGTTCGGGACTAGCCGAAAATGAGCAGTTCTTC. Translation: CASSLGSGLAENEQFF.

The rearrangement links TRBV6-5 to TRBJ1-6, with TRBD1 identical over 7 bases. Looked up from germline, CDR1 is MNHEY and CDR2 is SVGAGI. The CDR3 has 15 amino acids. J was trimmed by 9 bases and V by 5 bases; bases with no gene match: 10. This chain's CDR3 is CASSGRDSTGSPLHF. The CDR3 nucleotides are TGTGCCAGCAGTGGAAGGGACAGTACAGGTTCACCCCTCCACTTT.

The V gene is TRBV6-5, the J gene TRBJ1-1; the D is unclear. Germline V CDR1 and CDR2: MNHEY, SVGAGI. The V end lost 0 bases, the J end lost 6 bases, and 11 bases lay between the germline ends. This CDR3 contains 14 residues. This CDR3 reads CASSYSSGGSEAFF. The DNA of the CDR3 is TGTGCCAGCAGTTACTCATCCGGAGGGTCTGAAGCTTTCTTT.

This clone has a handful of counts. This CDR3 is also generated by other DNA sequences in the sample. CDR3 DNA: TGTGCCAGCAGCTTCAGGGGTAATGAAAAACTGTTTTTT. Its translation is CASSFRGNEKLFF. This chain links TRBV5-4 with TRBJ1-4, with D perhaps TRBD1 (6 bases). The V and J ends lost 2 bases and 4 bases respectively, with 6 bases between them. The CDR3 has 13 amino acids. Germline CDR1 SGHNT, CDR2 YYREEE (reference sequence).

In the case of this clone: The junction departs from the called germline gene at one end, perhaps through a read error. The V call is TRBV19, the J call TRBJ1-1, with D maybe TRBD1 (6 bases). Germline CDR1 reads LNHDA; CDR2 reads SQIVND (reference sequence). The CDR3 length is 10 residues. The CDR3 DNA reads TGTGCCAGTATCAGGGGCGAATATCTCTTT. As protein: CASIRGEYLF.

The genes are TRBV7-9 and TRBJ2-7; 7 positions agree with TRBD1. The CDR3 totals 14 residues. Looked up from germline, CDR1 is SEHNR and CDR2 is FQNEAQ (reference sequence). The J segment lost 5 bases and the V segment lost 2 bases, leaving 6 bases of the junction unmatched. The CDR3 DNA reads TGTGCCAGCAGCTTAAAAGGGGGCATCCACGAGCAGTACTTC. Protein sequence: CASSLKGGIHEQYF.

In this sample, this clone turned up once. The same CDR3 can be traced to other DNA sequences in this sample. DNA for the CDR3: TGCGCCAGCAGCCAAGATAGGCAGGGGGCCTACGAGCAGTACTTC. Translated, it gives CASSQDRQGAYEQYF. The rearrangement uses TRBV4-1 and TRBJ2-7; TRBD1 aligns across 7 bases. In germline, CDR1 is MGHRA, CDR2 YSYEKL. Trimming removed 0 bases from V and 2 bases from J; junction bases left unmatched: 4. The CDR3 sequence is 15 residues long.

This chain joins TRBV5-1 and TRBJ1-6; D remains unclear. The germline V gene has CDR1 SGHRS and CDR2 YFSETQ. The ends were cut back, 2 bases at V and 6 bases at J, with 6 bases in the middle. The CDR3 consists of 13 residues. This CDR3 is CASSFGGNSPLHF. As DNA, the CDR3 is TGCGCCAGCAGCTTTGGAGGTAATTCACCCCTCCACTTT.

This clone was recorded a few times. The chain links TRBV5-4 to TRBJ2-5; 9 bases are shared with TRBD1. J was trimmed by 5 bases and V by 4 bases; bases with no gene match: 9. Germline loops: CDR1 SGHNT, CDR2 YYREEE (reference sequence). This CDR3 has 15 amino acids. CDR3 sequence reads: CASSTNPGQGETQYF. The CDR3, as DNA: TGTGCCAGCAGCACCAACCCTGGACAGGGGGAGACCCAGTACTTC.

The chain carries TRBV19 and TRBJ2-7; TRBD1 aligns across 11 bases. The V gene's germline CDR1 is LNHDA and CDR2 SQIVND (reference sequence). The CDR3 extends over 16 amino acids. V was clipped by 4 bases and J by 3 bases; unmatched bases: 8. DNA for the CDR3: TGTGCCAGTAGTACTCCGGGACAGGGGGAGGGCTACGAGCAGTACTTC. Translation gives CASSTPGQGEGYEQYF.

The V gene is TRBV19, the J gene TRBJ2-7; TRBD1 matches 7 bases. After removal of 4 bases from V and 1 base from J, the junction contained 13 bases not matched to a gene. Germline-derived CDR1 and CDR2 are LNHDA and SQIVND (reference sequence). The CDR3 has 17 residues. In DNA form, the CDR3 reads TGTGCCAGTAGTAGATCGTTCTGGGACAGTTTATCCTACGAGCAGTACTTC. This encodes CASSRSFWDSLSYEQYF.

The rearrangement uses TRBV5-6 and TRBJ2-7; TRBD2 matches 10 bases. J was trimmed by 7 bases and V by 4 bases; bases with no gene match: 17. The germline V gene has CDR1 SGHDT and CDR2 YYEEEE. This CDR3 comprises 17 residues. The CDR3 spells CASSATLAGEYPREQYF. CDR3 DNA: TGTGCCAGCAGCGCTACGCTAGCGGGGGAATATCCTCGGGAGCAGTACTTC.

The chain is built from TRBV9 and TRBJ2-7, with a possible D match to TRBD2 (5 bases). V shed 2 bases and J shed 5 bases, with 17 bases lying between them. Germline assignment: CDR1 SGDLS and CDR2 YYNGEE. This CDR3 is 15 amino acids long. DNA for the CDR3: TGTGCCAGCAGCGTTTCCCCGGGGTCATGGGACGAGCAGTACTTC. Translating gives CASSVSPGSWDEQYF.

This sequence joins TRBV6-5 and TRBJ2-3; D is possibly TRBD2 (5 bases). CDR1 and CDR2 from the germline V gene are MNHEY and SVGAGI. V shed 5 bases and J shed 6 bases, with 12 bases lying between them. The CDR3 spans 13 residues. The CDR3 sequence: CASSRLGVDTQYF. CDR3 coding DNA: TGTGCCAGCAGTCGACTCGGGGTGGATACGCAGTATTTT.

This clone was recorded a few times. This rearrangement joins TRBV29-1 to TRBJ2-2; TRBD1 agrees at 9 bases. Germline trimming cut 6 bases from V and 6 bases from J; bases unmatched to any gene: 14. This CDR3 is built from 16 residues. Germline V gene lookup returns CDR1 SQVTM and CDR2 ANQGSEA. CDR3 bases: TGCAGCGTCGAGGGTCGGGACAGGGAAGGCGCCGGGGAGCTGTTTTTT. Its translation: CSVEGRDREGAGELFF.

In DNA, the CDR3 is TGTGCCAGCAGCTTCGTACCGGGATCCCTTTACAATGAGCAGTTCTTC. Translated, it gives CASSFVPGSLYNEQFF. The V gene is TRBV13, the J gene TRBJ2-1, with D maybe TRBD2 (5 bases). V lost 3 bases to trimming and J lost 4 bases, with 16 bases between them. The CDR3 contains 16 residues. Germline-derived CDR1 and CDR2 are PRHDT and FYEKMQ (reference sequence).